This TCR beta chain is drawn from a study of shared clonotypes between healthy human individuals. The CDR3 is made up of 15 amino acids. Trimming took 2 bases from V and 0 from J, leaving 11 bases between them. CDR1 is MNHEY, CDR2 SMNVEV, per germline (reference sequence). Libraries were prepared by immunoSEQ multiplex PCR; TCRdb keeps only in-frame clonotypes and omits some of them. The sample holds 2 million to 3 million clones; roughly 93% are singletons and the top ten take roughly 0.36%. What was sequenced was naive CD4+ T cells from PBMCs. Subset reported: CD45RA+ positively selected. The V and J genes are TRBV27 and TRBJ2-7; D is perhaps TRBD2 (5 bases). The source of this sequence is a man younger than 35 in good health. Some clones in this sample may be carry-over from other donors' samples. The CDR3 coding sequence is TGTGCCAGCAGTTTAGGAGGAGAGAGCTCCTACGAGCAGTACTTC. It codes for CASSLGGESSYEQYF.